This passage covers 9 T cell receptor beta chains from one sample sequenced in a study of T-cell reconstitution after alpha-beta-depleted transplantation in children. Library preparation (for TCRbeta) was performed with unique molecular identifiers. TCRdb used MiXCR to reprocess the PCR reads, holding one entry per CDR3 protein. Here the sample spans hundreds of thousands of distinct CDR3 sequences, 8% to 9.5% being singletons. Sample: PBMCs from the stem cell graft donor, taken from the stem cell graft. These receptors were obtained from a human donor who donated a stem cell graft to a child with acute lymphoblastic leukemia.

This clonotype showed up many times. The rearrangement uses TRBV9 and TRBJ2-7; D gene uncertain. Germline V gene data show CDR1 as SGDLS and CDR2 as YYNGEE. The CDR3 loop spans 12 amino acids. Trimming shortened V by 0 bases and J by 6 bases, and 7 bases separated the two germline ends. CDR3 coding DNA: TGTGCCAGCAGCGTAGACGGTACCGAGCAGTACTTC. This codes for CASSVDGTEQYF. The full variable domain, completed using reference TRBV9 and TRBJ2-7, is DSGVTQTPKHLITATGQRVTLRCSPRSGDLSVYWYQQSLDQGLQFLIQYYNGEERAKGNILERFSAQQFPDLHSELNLSSLELGDSALYFCASSVDGTEQYFGPGTRLTVT.

The V call is TRBV5-1, the J call TRBJ2-1, with D perhaps TRBD2 (6 bases). The CDR3 contains 14 residues. Between the trimmed V and J ends, which lost 0 bases and 7 bases, there was a span of 11 bases. The germline V gene has CDR1 SGHRS and CDR2 YFSETQ. CDR3 bases: TGCGCCAGCAGCTTGGGGCTAGCGAAGAATGAGCAGTTCTTC. Its protein product is CASSLGLAKNEQFF.

The V and J genes are TRBV7-9 and TRBJ2-7; 9 bases are a match to TRBD1. Germline V lookup: CDR1 SEHNR, CDR2 FQNEAQ (reference sequence). The V and J ends lost 4 bases and 6 bases, in that order; junction bases with no gene match: 7. This CDR3 has 14 amino acids. The CDR3 sequence: CASSWGQGSSEQYF. DNA of the CDR3: TGTGCCAGCAGCTGGGGACAGGGATCGTCCGAGCAGTACTTC.

This clonotype appeared many times. The J gene is TRBJ2-7, the V gene TRBV29-1; D is perhaps TRBD2 (6 bases). The germline gives CDR1 SQVTM, CDR2 ANQGSEA. Trimming shortened V by 1 base and J by 3 bases, and 13 bases separated the two germline ends. The CDR3 runs 14 residues. The DNA for the CDR3 is TGCAGCGTTGAAGGGGTGGAGGGACGCTACGAGCAGTACTTC. It is translated as CSVEGVEGRYEQYF.

The count of this clonotype is one. The conserved final phenylalanine or tryptophan is absent from the CDR3, which likely points to a read error. The chain joins TRBV7-2 to TRBJ1-4; D unclear. V lost 5 bases and J 8 bases, leaving 15 bases between the germline ends. The CDR3 is made up of 14 amino acids. Germline CDR1 and CDR2: SGHTA and FQGNSA. CDR3 DNA: TGTGCCAGCAGCCTAGATACAAGGCGAGAAAAACTGTTTTAT. It codes for CASSLDTRREKLFY.

The chain couples TRBV12-3 or TRBV12-4 to TRBJ1-2; 10 bases are a match to TRBD1. Trimming cost V 5 bases and J 5 bases; bases outside gene matches: 8. The CDR3 covers 15 residues. CDR3 residues: CASSASDRGGYGYTF. The CDR3 bases are TGTGCCAGCAGTGCTTCGGACAGGGGGGGATATGGCTACACCTTC.

J is TRBJ2-3 and V is TRBV12-3 or TRBV12-4, with a weak D call TRBD2 (5 bases). V dropped 6 bases and J dropped 0 bases, with 7 bases sitting between them. This CDR3 is 13 amino acids long. The CDR3 DNA reads TGTGCCAGCAGGGAGGCTAGCACAGATACGCAGTATTTT. This encodes CASREASTDTQYF.

This clonotype was picked up a small number of times. CDR3 nucleotide sequence: TGTGCCAGCAGGCGCTGGGGTTTGGGTACTAGCGGGGGGCCCAACAATGAGCAGTTCTTC. It translates to CASRRWGLGTSGGPNNEQFF. The chain has TRBV12-3 or TRBV12-4 and TRBJ2-1; 12 nucleotides line up with TRBD2. This CDR3 contains 20 residues. The trim removed 6 bases at V and 5 bases at J, leaving 20 bases unmatched.

Ten or more counts support this clonotype. This rearrangement joins TRBV7-6 to TRBJ2-3; D gene unclear. V gave up 5 bases and J gave up 3 bases, with 15 bases separating them. Germline V gene data show CDR1 as SGHVS and CDR2 as FNYEAQ. The CDR3 extends over 15 amino acids. DNA of the CDR3: TGTGCCAGCAGCGTCAGTTTTGGAGCTACAGATACGCAGTATTTT. As protein: CASSVSFGATDTQYF.